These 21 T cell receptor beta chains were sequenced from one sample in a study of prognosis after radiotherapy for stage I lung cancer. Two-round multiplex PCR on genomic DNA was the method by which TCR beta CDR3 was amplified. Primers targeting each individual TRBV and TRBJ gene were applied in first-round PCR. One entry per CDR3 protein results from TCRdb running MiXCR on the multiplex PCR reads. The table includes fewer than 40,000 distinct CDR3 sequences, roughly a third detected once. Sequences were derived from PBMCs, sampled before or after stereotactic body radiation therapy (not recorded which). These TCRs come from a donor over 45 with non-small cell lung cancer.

CDR3 sequence reads: CASSPGVNTEAFF. CDR3 bases: TGTGCCAGCAGCCCGGGGGTGAACACTGAAGCTTTCTTT. V is TRBV4-2 and J is TRBJ1-1, with D perhaps matching TRBD1 (5 bases). This CDR3 region has 13 residues. Trimming stripped 4 bases from V and 0 bases from J, with 6 bases between. Germline values: CDR1 LGHNA, CDR2 YNFKEQ.

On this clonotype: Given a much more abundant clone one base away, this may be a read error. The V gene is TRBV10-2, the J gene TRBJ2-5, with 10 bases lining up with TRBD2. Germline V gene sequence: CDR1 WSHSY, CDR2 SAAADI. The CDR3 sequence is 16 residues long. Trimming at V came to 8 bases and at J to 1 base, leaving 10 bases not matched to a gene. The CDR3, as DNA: TGCGCCAGCTGCGACGGACTAGCGGTGGCCCAAGAGACCCAGTACTTC. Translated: CASCDGLAVAQETQYF.

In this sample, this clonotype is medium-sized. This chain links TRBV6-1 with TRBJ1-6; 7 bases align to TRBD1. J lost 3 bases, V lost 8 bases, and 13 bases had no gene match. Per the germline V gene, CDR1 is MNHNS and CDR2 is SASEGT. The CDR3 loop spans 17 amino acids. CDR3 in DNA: TGTGCCAGCCAACGAAGCCACCCAGGGGGCTATAATTCACCCCTCCACTTT. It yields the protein CASQRSHPGGYNSPLHF.

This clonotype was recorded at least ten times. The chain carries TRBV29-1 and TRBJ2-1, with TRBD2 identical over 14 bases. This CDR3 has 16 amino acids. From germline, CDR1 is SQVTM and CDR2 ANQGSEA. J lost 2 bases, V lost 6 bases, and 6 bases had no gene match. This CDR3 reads CSVSGLAGAAYNEQFF. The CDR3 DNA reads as TGCAGCGTGTCGGGACTAGCGGGAGCCGCCTACAATGAGCAGTTCTTC.

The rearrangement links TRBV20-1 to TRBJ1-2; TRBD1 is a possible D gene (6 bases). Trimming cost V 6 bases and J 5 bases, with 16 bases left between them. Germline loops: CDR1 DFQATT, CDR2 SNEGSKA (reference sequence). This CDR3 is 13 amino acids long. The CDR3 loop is CSAKDRGKYGYTF. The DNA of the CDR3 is TGCAGTGCAAAGGACAGAGGAAAATATGGCTACACCTTC.

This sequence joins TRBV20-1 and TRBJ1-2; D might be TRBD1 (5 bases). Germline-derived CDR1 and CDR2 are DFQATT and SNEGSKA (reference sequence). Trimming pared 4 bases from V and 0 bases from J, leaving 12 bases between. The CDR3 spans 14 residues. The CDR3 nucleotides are TGCAGTGCTATAGGGACGGGACCTAACTATGGCTACACCTTC. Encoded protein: CSAIGTGPNYGYTF.

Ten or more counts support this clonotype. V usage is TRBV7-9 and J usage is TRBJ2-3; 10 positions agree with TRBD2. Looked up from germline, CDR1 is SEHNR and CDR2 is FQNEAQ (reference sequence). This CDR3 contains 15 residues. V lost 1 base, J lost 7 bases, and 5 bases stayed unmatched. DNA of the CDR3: TGTGCCAGCAGCTTAGGGGGGACTAGCGCTAATACGCAGTATTTT. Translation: CASSLGGTSANTQYF.

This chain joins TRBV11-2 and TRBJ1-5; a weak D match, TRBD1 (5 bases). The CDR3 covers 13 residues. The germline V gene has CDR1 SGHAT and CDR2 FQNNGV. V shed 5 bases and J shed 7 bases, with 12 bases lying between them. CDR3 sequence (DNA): TGTGCCAGCAGCACGGGACCGGGGCAGCCCCAGCATTTT. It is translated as CASSTGPGQPQHF.

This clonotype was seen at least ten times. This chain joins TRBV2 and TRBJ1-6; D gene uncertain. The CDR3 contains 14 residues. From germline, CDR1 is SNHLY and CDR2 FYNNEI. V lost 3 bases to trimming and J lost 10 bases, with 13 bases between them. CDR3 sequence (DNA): TGTGCCAGCAGTGACCCACGAGGAGGGTCACCCCTCCACTTT. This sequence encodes CASSDPRGGSPLHF.

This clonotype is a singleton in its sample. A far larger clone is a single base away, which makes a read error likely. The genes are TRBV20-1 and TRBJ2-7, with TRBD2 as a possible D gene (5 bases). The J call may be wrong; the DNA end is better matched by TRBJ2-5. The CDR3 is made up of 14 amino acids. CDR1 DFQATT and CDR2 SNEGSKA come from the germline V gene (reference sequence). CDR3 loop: CSARLSGGQETQYF. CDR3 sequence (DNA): TGCAGTGCTCGACTATCGGGCGGACAAGAGACCCAGTACTTC.

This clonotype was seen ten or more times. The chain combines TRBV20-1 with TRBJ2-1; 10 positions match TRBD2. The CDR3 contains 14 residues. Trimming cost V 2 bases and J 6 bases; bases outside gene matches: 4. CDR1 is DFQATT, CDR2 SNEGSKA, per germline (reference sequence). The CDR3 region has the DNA TGCAGTGCTAGATGGAGCGGGAGGGCCAATGAGCAGTTCTTC. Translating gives CSARWSGRANEQFF.

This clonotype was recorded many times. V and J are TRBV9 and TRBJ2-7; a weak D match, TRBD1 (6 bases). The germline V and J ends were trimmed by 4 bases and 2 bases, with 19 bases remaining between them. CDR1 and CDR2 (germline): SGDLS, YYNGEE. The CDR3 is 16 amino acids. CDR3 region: CASSTGGSQGTYEQYF. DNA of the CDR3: TGTGCCAGCAGCACAGGAGGTAGCCAGGGGACCTACGAGCAGTACTTC.

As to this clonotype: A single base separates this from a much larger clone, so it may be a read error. This CDR3 reads CAISEGQGSETQYF. Here the CDR3 DNA reads TGTGCCATCAGCGAAGGACAGGGGAGTGAGACCCAGTACTTC. The chain couples TRBV6-2 or TRBV6-3 to TRBJ2-5; 9 bases agree with TRBD1. V was pared by 10 bases and J by 5 bases, with 11 bases of the junction left unmatched. This CDR3 region has 14 residues. The germline CDR1 and CDR2 sequences are MNHEY and SVGEGT.

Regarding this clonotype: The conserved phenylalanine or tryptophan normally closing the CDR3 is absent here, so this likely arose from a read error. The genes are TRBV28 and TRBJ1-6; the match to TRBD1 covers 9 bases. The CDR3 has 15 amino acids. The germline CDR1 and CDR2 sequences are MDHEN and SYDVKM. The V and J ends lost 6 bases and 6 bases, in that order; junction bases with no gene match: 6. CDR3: CASSTGTGINSPLHL. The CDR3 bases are TGTGCCAGCAGCACCGGGACAGGGATTAATTCACCCCTCCACTTG.

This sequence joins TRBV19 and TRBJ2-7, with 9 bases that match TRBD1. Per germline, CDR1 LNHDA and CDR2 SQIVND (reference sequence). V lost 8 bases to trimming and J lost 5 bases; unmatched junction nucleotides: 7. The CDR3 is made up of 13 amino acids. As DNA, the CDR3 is TGTGCCAGTGGTGTTACAGGGGGCCACGAGCAGTACTTC. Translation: CASGVTGGHEQYF.

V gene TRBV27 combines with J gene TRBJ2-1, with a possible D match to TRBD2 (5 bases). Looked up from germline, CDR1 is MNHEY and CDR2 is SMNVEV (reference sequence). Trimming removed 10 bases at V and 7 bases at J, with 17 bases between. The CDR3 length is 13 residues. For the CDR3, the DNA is TGTGCCATCATTCGGGGAACGGATAATGAGCAGTTCTTC. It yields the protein CAIIRGTDNEQFF.

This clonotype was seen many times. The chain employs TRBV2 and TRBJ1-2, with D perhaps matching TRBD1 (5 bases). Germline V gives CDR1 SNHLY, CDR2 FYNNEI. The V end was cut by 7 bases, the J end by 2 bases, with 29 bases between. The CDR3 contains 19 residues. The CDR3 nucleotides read TGTGCCAGCACTCGCCTTCTGTTGAGACACGGGGGGACCAACTATGGCTACACCTTC. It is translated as CASTRLLLRHGGTNYGYTF.

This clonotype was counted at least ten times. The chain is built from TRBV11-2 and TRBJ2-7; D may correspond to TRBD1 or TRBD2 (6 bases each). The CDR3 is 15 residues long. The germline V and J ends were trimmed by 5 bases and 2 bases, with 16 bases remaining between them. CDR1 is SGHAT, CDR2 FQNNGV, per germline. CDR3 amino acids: CASSRIGGPAYEQYF. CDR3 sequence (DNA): TGTGCCAGCAGCCGGATTGGGGGGCCAGCCTACGAGCAGTACTTC.

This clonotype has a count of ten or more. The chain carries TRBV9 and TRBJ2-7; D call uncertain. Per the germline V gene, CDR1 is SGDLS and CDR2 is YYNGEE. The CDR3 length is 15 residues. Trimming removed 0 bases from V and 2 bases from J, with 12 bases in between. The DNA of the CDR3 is TGTGCCAGCAGCGTAGAAACAGCCCCTACCTACGAGCAGTACTTC. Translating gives CASSVETAPTYEQYF.

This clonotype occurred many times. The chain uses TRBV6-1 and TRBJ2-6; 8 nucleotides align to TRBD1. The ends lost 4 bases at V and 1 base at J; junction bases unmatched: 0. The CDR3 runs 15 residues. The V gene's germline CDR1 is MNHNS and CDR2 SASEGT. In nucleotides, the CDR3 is TGTGCCAGCAGTGGGGACAGGTCTGGGGCCAACGTCCTGACTTTC. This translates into CASSGDRSGANVLTF.

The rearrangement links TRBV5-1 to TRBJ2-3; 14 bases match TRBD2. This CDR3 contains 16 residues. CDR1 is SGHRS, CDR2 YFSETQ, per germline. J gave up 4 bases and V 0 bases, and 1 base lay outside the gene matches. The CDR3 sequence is CASSLGGLAGADTQYF. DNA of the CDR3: TGCGCCAGCAGCTTGGGGGGACTAGCGGGAGCAGATACGCAGTATTTT.